Listed below are T cell receptor beta chains from one sample, sequenced in a study of blood T cell repertoires in COVID-19. Assay: immunoSEQ multiplex PCR; the TCRdb copy retains only in-frame clones and omits some. The sample holds tens of thousands of clones, roughly 82% seen once. The source material was peripheral blood. All receptors derive from a woman at least 80 years old with acute or convalescent COVID-19. CDR3s include the opening cysteine and the closing phenylalanine or tryptophan. The D gene is left open where the match is weak. Size is stated for part of the rows, as once, few or many counts, or as a class when the clone is expanded.

clone_size,d_call,v_call,j_call,cdr3_aa,cdr3_nt
NA,NA,TRBV27,TRBJ1-2,CASSSRPWARLPDYGYTF,TGTGCCAGCAGTTCTCGACCCTGGGCCAGGCTACCCGACTATGGCTACACCTTC
NA,TRBD2,TRBV14,TRBJ2-5,CASSPLAGGNQETQYF,TGTGCCAGCAGCCCCTTAGCGGGAGGGAACCAAGAGACCCAGTACTTC
NA,TRBD2,TRBV5-1,TRBJ2-1,CASKSGAGVSYNEQFF,TGCGCCAGCAAATCAGGAGCGGGAGTATCCTACAATGAGCAGTTCTTC
NA,NA,TRBV14,TRBJ2-7,CASSRQVTYEQYF,TGTGCCAGCAGCCGACAGGTTACCTACGAGCAGTACTTC
NA,NA,TRBV5-6,TRBJ1-2,CASSTQWARNYGYTF,TGTGCCAGCAGCACTCAGTGGGCGCGTAACTATGGCTACACCTTC
NA,TRBD2,TRBV7-6,TRBJ2-7,CASSWTSGYEQYF,TGTGCCAGCAGCTGGACTAGCGGTTACGAGCAGTACTTC
few,NA,TRBV3-1/TRBV3-2,TRBJ1-1,CASSTSFEAFF,TGTGCCAGCAGTACAAGTTTTGAAGCTTTCTTT
once,TRBD1,TRBV10-2,TRBJ1-1,CASEDRGNTEAFF,TGCGCCAGTGAGGACAGGGGAAACACTGAAGCTTTCTTT
NA,TRBD1,TRBV19,TRBJ1-5,CASSMQDRDNQPQHF,TGTGCCAGTAGCATGCAGGACAGGGATAATCAGCCCCAGCATTTT
NA,TRBD2,TRBV25-1,TRBJ2-7,CASSSSGGPYEQYF,TGTGCCAGCAGTTCTAGCGGGGGGCCTTACGAGCAGTACTTC
once,TRBD1,TRBV27,TRBJ2-3,CASRSQGARPDTQYF,TGTGCCAGCAGGTCACAGGGGGCGCGTCCCGATACGCAGTATTTT
NA,TRBD2,TRBV19,TRBJ2-7,CASRHTGTTQYEQYF,TGTGCCAGTAGACACACCGGGACTACCCAATACGAGCAGTACTTC
NA,NA,TRBV3-1/TRBV3-2,TRBJ1-4,CASTSATGNEKLFF,TGTGCCAGCACCAGCGCAACGGGGAATGAAAAACTGTTTTTT
NA,TRBD1,TRBV25-1,TRBJ1-1,CASGQGGMNTEAFF,TGTGCCAGCGGACAGGGGGGGATGAACACTGAAGCTTTCTTT
once,NA,TRBV5-5,TRBJ2-2,CASSWERASGELFF,TGTGCCAGCAGCTGGGAGCGGGCCTCCGGGGAGCTGTTTTTT
NA,TRBD1,TRBV6-4,TRBJ1-5,CASRGQGGQPQHF,TGTGCCAGCAGGGGACAGGGCGGTCAGCCCCAGCATTTT
NA,NA,TRBV11-2,TRBJ2-1,CASSSERTSYNEQFF,TGTGCCAGCAGCTCAGAGAGGACTTCCTACAATGAGCAGTTCTTC
NA,TRBD2,TRBV11-3,TRBJ2-1,CASSQQGTSGEQFF,TGTGCCAGCAGCCAGCAAGGGACTAGCGGTGAGCAGTTCTTC